Listed below are T cell receptor beta chains from one sample, sequenced in a study of glioma-infiltrating T cells after dendritic cell vaccination. TCRdb's copy holds only in-frame clones and misses some; the assay was immunoSEQ multiplex PCR. Counted here are roughly 41,000 clones, approximately 82% occurring once; the ten biggest clones make up 7.8%. The specimen comprised blood, sampled before dendritic cell vaccination. The origin of the receptors is a human donor with glioblastoma. Each CDR3 is given without its conserved first and last residue. Each record gives: J gene, V gene, CDR3 protein.

J gene: TRBJ2-2
V gene: TRBV11-2
CDR3 protein: ASSSTNTGELF

J gene: TRBJ2-2
V gene: TRBV29-1
CDR3 protein: SVDSSGGAGSAGELF

J gene: TRBJ2-7
V gene: TRBV28
CDR3 protein: ATIGQGYEQY

J gene: TRBJ1-1
V gene: TRBV19
CDR3 protein: ASSFTGTGITEAF

J gene: TRBJ2-1
V gene: TRBV5-1
CDR3 protein: ASSLATGNEQF

J gene: TRBJ2-1
V gene: TRBV5-1
CDR3 protein: ASSRGGYPYNEQF

J gene: TRBJ1-1
V gene: TRBV10-3
CDR3 protein: AISEPTVNTEAF

J gene: TRBJ1-2
V gene: TRBV4-1
CDR3 protein: ASSQEAPGQGNYGYT

J gene: TRBJ1-6
V gene: TRBV4-3
CDR3 protein: ASSQDRVRNSPLH

J gene: TRBJ1-1
V gene: TRBV7-3
CDR3 protein: ASSLAGGTNTEAF

J gene: TRBJ2-3
V gene: TRBV11-3
CDR3 protein: ASSPAGGAERDTQY

J gene: TRBJ2-7
V gene: TRBV5-1
CDR3 protein: ASSLDRGLVEQY

J gene: TRBJ1-4
V gene: TRBV5-1
CDR3 protein: ASSGTGIRTNEKLF

J gene: TRBJ2-5
V gene: TRBV4-1
CDR3 protein: ASSPGRAPRVGETQY

J gene: TRBJ1-5
V gene: TRBV5-8
CDR3 protein: ASSSTGFRQPQH

J gene: TRBJ2-5
V gene: TRBV2
CDR3 protein: ASNAGLGETQY

J gene: TRBJ2-7
V gene: TRBV4-1
CDR3 protein: ASSQASGAYEQY

J gene: TRBJ2-7
V gene: TRBV11-3
CDR3 protein: ASSPGQGAGEQY

J gene: TRBJ2-1
V gene: TRBV5-4
CDR3 protein: ASSSRQARINEQF

J gene: TRBJ2-5
V gene: TRBV6-4
CDR3 protein: ASSDSFEQY

J gene: TRBJ1-2
V gene: TRBV6-5
CDR3 protein: ASSNPPGQNYGYT

J gene: TRBJ1-6
V gene: TRBV30
CDR3 protein: AWGGPSSYNSPLH

J gene: TRBJ2-1
V gene: TRBV19
CDR3 protein: ASSTGEGLGEQF

J gene: TRBJ1-3
V gene: TRBV4-2
CDR3 protein: ASSLQGPRGNTIY

J gene: TRBJ2-7
V gene: TRBV7-2
CDR3 protein: ASSQELVNEQY

J gene: TRBJ2-2
V gene: TRBV12-2
CDR3 protein: ASRCGPSNTGELF

J gene: TRBJ1-1
V gene: TRBV9
CDR3 protein: ASSAAGVEAF

J gene: TRBJ2-3
V gene: TRBV13
CDR3 protein: ASSLGQGLAGRDTQY

J gene: TRBJ1-6
V gene: TRBV28
CDR3 protein: ASSTRQGSSYNSPLH

J gene: TRBJ2-3
V gene: TRBV4-3
CDR3 protein: ASSLSSTDTQY

J gene: TRBJ2-7
V gene: TRBV4-2
CDR3 protein: ASSRPGGASGYEQY

J gene: TRBJ2-7
V gene: TRBV29-1
CDR3 protein: SVCESGNWDEQY

J gene: TRBJ2-1
V gene: TRBV7-2
CDR3 protein: ASSMTAPSHNEQF

J gene: TRBJ2-7
V gene: TRBV13
CDR3 protein: ASMSGATYEQY

J gene: TRBJ2-7
V gene: TRBV2
CDR3 protein: ASSEATTGFTYEQY

J gene: TRBJ2-1
V gene: TRBV6-5
CDR3 protein: ASRTGGQRGGEQF

J gene: TRBJ2-7
V gene: TRBV12-2
CDR3 protein: ASRLVGDRTGIVWDEQY

J gene: TRBJ2-3
V gene: TRBV7-2
CDR3 protein: ASSLEPGLAGGVTDTQY

J gene: TRBJ2-7
V gene: TRBV11-2
CDR3 protein: ASSFSGNSYEQY

J gene: TRBJ1-2
V gene: TRBV7-2
CDR3 protein: ASSPRRQGARGYT

J gene: TRBJ2-3
V gene: TRBV10-3
CDR3 protein: AISESRGLDFSTDTQY

J gene: TRBJ2-7
V gene: TRBV28
CDR3 protein: ASSFRLGLAGNEQY

J gene: TRBJ2-7
V gene: TRBV28
CDR3 protein: ASRTDRPYEQY

J gene: TRBJ2-5
V gene: TRBV7-2
CDR3 protein: ASSLAGSGGGY